This TCR beta chain appears in the sequencing data of a study of blood T cell repertoires in COVID-19 (dated by TCRdb to the early 2020s). Regarding the study in general: Samples covering the acute and convalescent phases of COVID-19 were provided by collaborators in the United States, Italy and Spain. The material from the prospective study consisted of cDNA or gDNA derived from T cells, B-cell-depleted T cells, or PBMCs. The repertoires were made available in a free public database intended to serve as a resource for research on the immune response to SARS-CoV-2. The dataset comprised deeply sampled blood TCRbeta repertoires from subjects exposed to, actively infected with, or recovered from COVID-19. Where HLA class I and class II types were available, the types were taken from metadata supplied by the sample provider, not from assay-based typing. The samples were drawn from two sources: the first 160 participants of the ongoing ImmuneRACE study, and approximately 1,300 subjects contributed by 6 global collaborators. A de-identified subject ID, COVID-19 status, age in years and sex were almost always included in the sample metadata.

TCRbeta CDR3 regions were amplified from genomic DNA using the immunoSEQ Assay, a bias-controlled multiplex PCR. On the study's bioinformatics: The number of nucleated cells in each sample was estimated by amplification of reference gene primers within the assay. To quantify the absolute abundance of each unique TCRbeta CDR3 rearrangement, sequence reads were collapsed and filtered. Productive Simpson clonality was computed per sample as the square root of Simpson's diversity index over productive rearrangements. TCRdb obtained this table from immuneACCESS and retained in-frame rearrangements with V and J assigned. These tables miss some clones; where compared with another copy, unresolved V genes account for less than half of the shortfall, and the remainder is unexplained. That table supplies the V and J calls and clone size; D and trimming were determined from the DNA. The table for this sample lists roughly 200,000 clones; approximately 78% of them were counted only once. Clones ranked in the top ten supply 7.5% to 9.5% of the sample.

Spanning cysteine to phenylalanine, the CDR3 consists of 13 amino acids. Just the 39-base CDR3 DNA is kept, in frame starting at base 1. Reading the germline V gene (reference sequence) gives CDR1 SGHNT and CDR2 YYREEE. From V the trimming removes 7 bases and from J it removes 5 bases, while the gene matches leave 9 bases of the junction unaccounted for. Points the paper makes about the study in general: Clinical and demographic metadata were provided uncurated, with the amount varying by source and participant.

Points on this clone: Its recognized antigen is unknown. Base qualities are not provided; no much larger clone lies one nucleotide away.

One collaborating source in Seattle enrolled patients while the patients were actively infected and followed the patients over time throughout the course of disease. Each collaborating institution followed its own protocols to collect whole blood in K2EDTA tubes. For TCRbeta analysis, collaborators shipped samples in one of three forms: frozen whole blood, isolated PBMCs, or DNA extracted from either of those sample types. The source is a woman of 80 years or more with COVID-19, enrolled during active disease. This chain is built from TRBV5-4 and TRBJ2-7, with 7 central nucleotides matching TRBD2. Sequencing input: peripheral blood. The CDR3 region reads CASGSPGGHEQYF. In nucleotide form, the sequence is TGTGCCAGCGGAAGCCCGGGGGGACACGAGCAGTACTTC. Supplemented by the reference TRBV5-4 and TRBJ2-7 proteins around the CDR3, the complete variable domain is ETGVTQSPTHLIKTRGQQVTLRCSSQSGHNTVSWYQQALGQGPQFIFQYYREEENGRGNFPPRFSGLQFPNYSSELNVNALELDDSALYLCASGSPGGHEQYFGPGTRLTVT.